A selection of T cell receptor beta chains follows, all from one sample in a study of cytomegalovirus exposure and HLA in healthy donors. This table comes from immunoSEQ multiplex PCR, and its TCRdb copy is limited to in-frame clones, with some not included. The profile shows about 60,000 clones, roughly 80% of them singletons. The sequenced sample consisted of PBMCs. The receptor set was obtained from a man aged 25-45 years in good health and CMV-seronegative. Each CDR3 is given with its conserved first and last residue. D genes are given only for firm matches. Clone size is shown for a subset of rows, as once, few, many or a class of expanded clone.

d_gene | j_gene | v_gene | abundance | len | CDR3aa | CDR3nt
TRBD1 | TRBJ1-6 | TRBV11-1 | few | 13 | CASSQGGSSPLHF | TGTGCCAGCAGCCAAGGGGGCTCGTCACCCCTCCACTTT
TRBD1 | TRBJ2-1 | TRBV7-2 | . | 15 | CASSPFGQGAIEQFF | TGTGCCAGCAGCCCATTCGGACAGGGGGCGATTGAGCAGTTCTTC
TRBD2 | TRBJ2-3 | TRBV7-2 | . | 16 | CASSRKGGGATNTQYF | TGTGCCAGCAGCCGTAAGGGCGGGGGGGCCACCAATACGCAGTATTTT
TRBD2 | TRBJ2-1 | TRBV29-1 | . | 14 | CSVGEGSSYNEQFF | TGCAGCGTTGGGGAGGGAAGCTCCTACAATGAGCAGTTCTTC
. | TRBJ1-5 | TRBV7-2 | . | 17 | CASSLSDIRLSNQPQHF | TGTGCCAGCAGCTTATCAGACATTCGCCTTAGCAATCAGCCCCAGCATTTT
. | TRBJ1-1 | TRBV19 | few | 13 | CASSTYRNTEAFF | TGTGCCAGTAGTACCTACAGGAACACTGAAGCTTTCTTT
. | TRBJ1-1 | TRBV4-2 | . | 16 | CASSQADGDMNTEAFF | TGTGCCAGCAGCCAAGCGGACGGGGATATGAACACTGAAGCTTTCTTT
. | TRBJ1-1 | TRBV27 | . | 14 | CASSTDRSGTEAFF | TGTGCCAGCAGTACGGACAGAAGCGGCACTGAAGCTTTCTTT
TRBD1 | TRBJ1-5 | TRBV7-3 | few | 13 | CASSSGQGQPQHF | TGTGCCAGCAGCTCCGGACAGGGACAGCCCCAGCATTTT
TRBD2 | TRBJ2-1 | TRBV2 | . | 15 | CASSDLAGGYNEQFF | TGTGCCAGCAGTGATCTAGCGGGTGGATACAATGAGCAGTTCTTC
. | TRBJ2-3 | TRBV2 | . | 16 | CASSDPGAASTDTQYF | TGTGCCAGCAGTGACCCAGGGGCCGCTAGCACAGATACGCAGTATTTT
. | TRBJ1-1 | TRBV18 | . | 15 | CASSPRGAQNTEAFF | TGTGCCAGCTCACCAAGGGGCGCCCAGAACACTGAAGCTTTCTTT
. | TRBJ2-1 | TRBV5-1 | once | 14 | CASSLREYWGEQFF | TGCGCCAGCAGCCTCAGGGAATACTGGGGTGAGCAGTTCTTC
TRBD1 | TRBJ2-7 | TRBV10-1 | . | 13 | CASSADRAYEQYF | TGCGCCAGCAGTGCCGACAGGGCGTACGAGCAGTACTTC
TRBD2 | TRBJ2-1 | TRBV5-8 | . | 16 | CASSPGTSGGYNEQFF | TGTGCCAGCAGCCCGGGGACTAGCGGGGGTTACAATGAGCAGTTCTTC
. | TRBJ2-1 | TRBV14 | . | 20 | CASSQAARRLLADSYNEQFF | TGTGCCAGCAGCCAAGCCGCCAGACGGCTTTTAGCGGACTCCTACAATGAGCAGTTCTTC
. | TRBJ2-2 | TRBV10-3 | . | 15 | CAISDARRGTGELFF | TGTGCCATCAGTGATGCGAGGAGGGGCACCGGGGAGCTGTTTTTT
TRBD2 | TRBJ2-1 | TRBV7-7 | . | 16 | CASSQGLAGGRNEQFF | TGTGCTAGCAGCCAAGGACTAGCGGGGGGACGCAATGAGCAGTTCTTC
TRBD2 | TRBJ2-1 | TRBV10-2 | . | 14 | CASRLAGGPHEQFF | TGCGCCAGCAGACTAGCGGGAGGGCCCCATGAGCAGTTCTTC
. | TRBJ1-2 | TRBV4-1 | . | 16 | CASSQDSLSANYGYTF | TGCGCCAGCAGCCAGGACAGCCTTTCAGCTAACTATGGCTACACCTTC
TRBD2 | TRBJ2-5 | TRBV7-9 | . | 17 | CASSFNLAGEIQETQYF | TGTGCCAGCAGCTTCAATTTAGCGGGGGAGATACAAGAGACCCAGTACTTC
TRBD1 | TRBJ2-3 | TRBV6-6 | . | 14 | CASSSQGAGNTQYF | TGTGCCAGCAGTTCACAGGGGGCCGGAAATACGCAGTATTTT
TRBD1 | TRBJ2-7 | TRBV5-4 | . | 14 | CASSTGQGGYEQYF | TGTGCCAGCAGCACGGGACAGGGTGGGTACGAGCAGTACTTC
TRBD2 | TRBJ2-1 | TRBV7-3 | . | 16 | CASSLWGTSGGNEQFF | TGTGCCAGCAGCTTATGGGGGACTAGCGGGGGCAATGAGCAGTTCTTC
. | TRBJ1-6 | TRBV27 | . | 13 | CASSLLQNSPLHF | TGTGCCAGCAGTTTATTGCAGAATTCACCCCTCCACTTT
TRBD2 | TRBJ2-1 | TRBV5-1 | . | 16 | CASSPRLAGGPYEQFF | TGCGCCAGCAGCCCCCGACTAGCGGGAGGGCCGTATGAGCAGTTCTTC
. | TRBJ2-2 | TRBV6-5 | . | 15 | CASSSAGRRGGELFF | TGTGCCAGCAGTTCCGCCGGACGGAGGGGCGGGGAGCTGTTTTTT
TRBD1 | TRBJ2-1 | TRBV7-2 | . | 17 | CASSLALLGQGGNEQFF | TGTGCCAGCAGCTTAGCACTTTTGGGACAGGGGGGCAATGAGCAGTTCTTC
. | TRBJ2-7 | TRBV6-1 | . | 15 | CASSPQRVSSYEQYF | TGTGCCAGCAGTCCCCAGCGGGTGAGCTCCTACGAGCAGTACTTC
. | TRBJ1-3 | TRBV7-9 | . | 14 | CASSFTGAGNTIYF | TGTGCCAGCAGCTTTACGGGAGCTGGAAACACCATATATTTT
. | TRBJ2-1 | TRBV9 | . | 16 | CASSAAGGNTYNEQFF | TGTGCCAGCTCAGCCGCGGGCGGGAATACCTACAATGAGCAGTTCTTC
TRBD1 | TRBJ1-2 | TRBV25-1 | . | 14 | CASTATGGADGYTF | TGTGCCAGTACCGCGACAGGGGGCGCCGATGGCTACACCTTC
TRBD2 | TRBJ2-2 | TRBV6-1 | . | 12 | CLSAGDLWELFF | TGTCTTTCTGCGGGGGACCTCTGGGAGCTGTTTTTT
TRBD2 | TRBJ2-2 | TRBV15 | few | 17 | CATSRESSGTHTGELFF | TGTGCCACCAGCAGAGAGAGTAGCGGGACCCACACCGGGGAGCTGTTTTTT
TRBD1 | TRBJ2-7 | TRBV4-1 | . | 16 | CASSQGSLGQGYEQYF | TGCGCCAGCAGCCAGGGGAGTTTGGGACAGGGTTACGAGCAGTACTTC
TRBD2 | TRBJ2-7 | TRBV4-2 | . | 15 | CASSQDWGGEREQYF | TGTGCCAGCAGCCAAGATTGGGGAGGGGAGAGGGAGCAGTACTTC
TRBD1 | TRBJ1-3 | TRBV7-6 | . | 15 | CASSPGTGNGNTIYF | TGTGCCAGCAGCCCCGGGACAGGGAATGGAAACACCATATATTTT
TRBD2 | TRBJ2-1 | TRBV6-4 | few | 14 | CASSDGTSGNEQFF | TGTGCCAGCAGTGACGGGACTAGCGGCAATGAGCAGTTCTTC
. | TRBJ2-7 | TRBV6-5 | . | 15 | CASSYSTASSYEQYF | TGTGCCAGCAGTTACTCGACAGCAAGCTCCTACGAGCAGTACTTC
TRBD1 | TRBJ2-7 | TRBV7-6 | . | 19 | CASSQRPGQGADYYYEQYF | TGTGCCAGCAGCCAGAGACCGGGACAGGGCGCAGATTATTACTACGAGCAGTACTTC
TRBD1 | TRBJ1-4 | TRBV7-2 | . | 16 | CASSFRGDRVGEKLFF | TGTGCCAGCAGCTTTAGGGGGGACAGGGTCGGAGAAAAACTGTTTTTT
TRBD2 | TRBJ2-3 | TRBV14 | . | 15 | CASSQPGGRTDTQYF | TGTGCCAGCAGCCAACCGGGGGGGCGCACAGATACGCAGTATTTT
TRBD2 | TRBJ2-1 | TRBV7-2 | . | 16 | CASSLGTSGGVNEQFF | TGTGCCAGCAGCTTAGGGACTAGCGGAGGGGTCAATGAGCAGTTCTTC
TRBD2 | TRBJ2-1 | TRBV30 | . | 16 | CAWSVLGAGAYNEQFF | TGTGCCTGGAGTGTACTGGGAGCGGGGGCCTACAATGAGCAGTTCTTC
TRBD2 | TRBJ2-1 | TRBV4-3 | . | 18 | CASSPFEAGGPQYNEQFF | TGCGCCAGCAGCCCTTTCGAGGCGGGAGGGCCTCAATACAATGAGCAGTTCTTC
. | TRBJ2-7 | TRBV7-2 | . | 15 | CASSPGGAESYEQYF | TGTGCCAGCAGCCCCGGGGGAGCGGAATCTTACGAGCAGTACTTC
TRBD1 | TRBJ2-7 | TRBV5-4 | . | 15 | CASSLNGAGGYEQYF | TGTGCCAGCAGCTTGAACGGGGCAGGGGGCTACGAGCAGTACTTC
. | TRBJ2-7 | TRBV7-9 | . | 12 | CAIRTVQYEQYF | TGTGCAATCAGGACAGTGCAATACGAGCAGTACTTC